A selection of T cell receptor beta chains follows, all from one sample in a study of T cell responses to AZD1222 COVID-19 vaccine. Repertoires were generated with immunoSEQ multiplex PCR, while TCRdb's copy carries only in-frame clones and drops some. This table holds approximately 130,000 clones, over 90% found once. The material sequenced was peripheral blood, taken on day 0 of AZD1222 vaccination. The receptors were sampled from an adult in good health. CDR3s include the opening cysteine and the closing phenylalanine or tryptophan. A D gene is named only where the DNA matches it firmly.

j_gene: TRBJ1-1
d_gene: TRBD1
v_gene: TRBV30
CDR3aa: CAWTHWRAGGFDTEAFF

j_gene: TRBJ2-3
d_gene: -
v_gene: TRBV9
CDR3aa: CASSVEIDTQYF

j_gene: TRBJ1-2
d_gene: TRBD1
v_gene: TRBV7-8
CDR3aa: CASSLADRGNYGYTF

j_gene: TRBJ2-1
d_gene: -
v_gene: TRBV29-1
CDR3aa: CSGGRAQGNKQFF

j_gene: TRBJ1-2
d_gene: -
v_gene: TRBV6-5
CDR3aa: CASSPPTPTNYGYTF

j_gene: TRBJ1-5
d_gene: -
v_gene: TRBV28
CDR3aa: CASSPWGAVQPQHF

j_gene: TRBJ2-1
d_gene: TRBD2
v_gene: TRBV9
CDR3aa: CASSVGGSSGGYNEQFF

j_gene: TRBJ1-2
d_gene: -
v_gene: TRBV14
CDR3aa: CASSRDPTNNYGYTF

j_gene: TRBJ1-5
d_gene: -
v_gene: TRBV9
CDR3aa: CASSLGEGNQPQHF

j_gene: TRBJ1-1
d_gene: -
v_gene: TRBV4-3
CDR3aa: CASSQDILGGTEAFF

j_gene: TRBJ1-3
d_gene: -
v_gene: TRBV6-5
CDR3aa: CASTLGSGNTIYF

j_gene: TRBJ2-3
d_gene: -
v_gene: TRBV10-3
CDR3aa: CAISGSDTQYF

j_gene: TRBJ2-1
d_gene: -
v_gene: TRBV5-4
CDR3aa: CASSLVGTREQFF

j_gene: TRBJ2-5
d_gene: -
v_gene: TRBV30
CDR3aa: CAWSVSSRRETQYF

j_gene: TRBJ2-7
d_gene: TRBD2
v_gene: TRBV6-2/TRBV6-3
CDR3aa: CASSYVAGGRSSYEQYF

j_gene: TRBJ2-7
d_gene: -
v_gene: TRBV4-1
CDR3aa: CASSQTDGLLKQYF

j_gene: TRBJ2-7
d_gene: -
v_gene: TRBV12-3/TRBV12-4
CDR3aa: CASGAASEQYF

j_gene: TRBJ2-3
d_gene: -
v_gene: TRBV4-3
CDR3aa: CASSQLESTDTQYF

j_gene: TRBJ1-5
d_gene: TRBD1
v_gene: TRBV4-3
CDR3aa: CASSQDRQGNQPQHF

j_gene: TRBJ1-3
d_gene: -
v_gene: TRBV7-2
CDR3aa: CASSLAKGYSGNTIYF

j_gene: TRBJ1-3
d_gene: -
v_gene: TRBV20-1
CDR3aa: CSASGGSGNTIYF

j_gene: TRBJ2-7
d_gene: -
v_gene: TRBV19
CDR3aa: CASSIDVLAAYEQYF

j_gene: TRBJ2-4
d_gene: -
v_gene: TRBV7-2
CDR3aa: CASSPGGGVVAKNIQYF

j_gene: TRBJ2-1
d_gene: -
v_gene: TRBV2
CDR3aa: CASTKRELAPYNEQFF

j_gene: TRBJ1-6
d_gene: TRBD1
v_gene: TRBV23-1
CDR3aa: CASSLGGQGLGSPLHF

j_gene: TRBJ1-3
d_gene: -
v_gene: TRBV7-9
CDR3aa: CASSLSSSGNTIYF

j_gene: TRBJ2-1
d_gene: TRBD1
v_gene: TRBV9
CDR3aa: CASSVDGTGSVLSRNEQFF

j_gene: TRBJ2-1
d_gene: -
v_gene: TRBV5-4
CDR3aa: CASSLMNDYNEQFF

j_gene: TRBJ1-4
d_gene: TRBD1
v_gene: TRBV7-9
CDR3aa: CASSPDRGNEKLFF

j_gene: TRBJ2-1
d_gene: -
v_gene: TRBV5-1
CDR3aa: CASSSGLYNEQFF

j_gene: TRBJ1-1
d_gene: -
v_gene: TRBV28
CDR3aa: CASRAFRTDPNTEAFF

j_gene: TRBJ2-1
d_gene: -
v_gene: TRBV9
CDR3aa: CASSVGGSKGPGMIF

j_gene: TRBJ1-1
d_gene: TRBD1
v_gene: TRBV6-5
CDR3aa: CASSLQQGASTEAFF

j_gene: TRBJ2-1
d_gene: -
v_gene: TRBV7-2
CDR3aa: CASSLAVGPGLNEQFF

j_gene: TRBJ2-1
d_gene: TRBD1
v_gene: TRBV25-1
CDR3aa: CASSRPGQDIYNEQFF